The clone carrying this T cell receptor beta chain came up a few times. The antigen remains undetermined. Via MiXCR, TCRdb re-called the 5' RACE reads, giving one row per CDR3 protein. In the table there are around 340,000 distinct CDR3 sequences, about a sixth of which are singletons. J lost 3 bases, V lost 3 bases, and 10 bases had no gene match. Germline V lookup: CDR1 SGDLS, CDR2 YYNGEE. The CDR3 spans 16 residues. This sample was included in a study of T-cell memory formation after mild COVID-19. Findings of the study overall: Memory sampled before infection contained some responding clones, suggesting cross-reactive memory joined. In second-wave clones peaking day 37, SARS-CoV-2 specificity remained unconfirmed. CD4+ contracting clones lay mainly in CM and EM, CD8+ ones in EMRA.

The rearrangement joins TRBV9 to TRBJ2-7; TRBD1 matches at 9 bases. Input material: PBMCs or a T cell subset sorted from them (not recorded which). The clonotype comes from a man younger than 30 who had mild COVID-19 (a few samples of this study predate the infection). Cell type and time point are not known. The CDR3 DNA follows: TGTGCCAGCAGCGCCTCGGGGACAGGGTCGTTCTACGAGCAGTACTTC. Its translation: CASSASGTGSFYEQYF.